This paragraph covers one T cell receptor (beta chain) sequence. Antigen specificity is unknown. These data belong to a study of Ad26.COV2.S vaccination and SARS-CoV-2 variants. Some clones are missing from TCRdb's copy, which holds only in-frame ones; the method was immunoSEQ multiplex PCR. The table includes just over 350,000 clones, 92% detected once. The CDR3 is 14 residues long. Germline V gene data show CDR1 as LGHNA and CDR2 as YSLEER. The ends lost 4 bases at V and 11 bases at J; junction bases unmatched: 8. Findings of the study overall: Relative to placebo recipients, vaccine recipients exhibited elevated spike-specific TCR breadth. Spike-specific CD8+ and CD4+ T cell responses reportedly showed substantial breadth after vaccination. Analyses of TCR breadth and depth may have underestimated total T cell responses. Breadth measured for non-spike TCRs was similar across vaccine and placebo recipients.

The input for sequencing was peripheral blood, taken after recovery from COVID-19. The source is a human donor who had recovered from COVID-19. The chain couples TRBV4-3 to TRBJ1-4, with TRBD1 matching over 9 bases. The CDR3 reads CASSPGTGFGKLFF. In DNA, the CDR3 is TGCGCCAGCAGCCCCGGGACAGGGTTTGGTAAACTGTTTTTT.